This record concerns one T cell receptor (beta chain) sequence. Its specificity is not known. This sample stems from a study of beta chain features in type 1 diabetes. Whole-study findings and limits: In every one of the four CD4+ subsets, TCRB CDR3s were moderately but significantly shorter in Type 1 diabetes patients.

Germline CDR1 is SGHRS and CDR2 is YFSETQ. The CDR3 is 14 residues long. V gave up 4 bases and J gave up 4 bases; unmatched junction bases: 6. All of the sorted populations showed purity greater than 95%. Of the isolated RNA, all was reverse transcribed, and so the sequenced material was expressed TCRB transcripts. Sequencing used immunoSEQ multiplex PCR; TCRdb keeps in-frame clones, though not all of them. The table has around 250,000 clones, around 24% seen once. V usage is TRBV5-1 and J usage is TRBJ2-3, with 7 bases aligning to TRBD1. The receptor's source is a woman aged 30 to 39 with type 1 diabetes. Sample: naive CD4+ T cells from blood. The CDR3 reads CASSPGGEADTQYF. Written as DNA, the CDR3 is TGCGCCAGCAGCCCAGGGGGAGAAGCAGATACGCAGTATTTT.